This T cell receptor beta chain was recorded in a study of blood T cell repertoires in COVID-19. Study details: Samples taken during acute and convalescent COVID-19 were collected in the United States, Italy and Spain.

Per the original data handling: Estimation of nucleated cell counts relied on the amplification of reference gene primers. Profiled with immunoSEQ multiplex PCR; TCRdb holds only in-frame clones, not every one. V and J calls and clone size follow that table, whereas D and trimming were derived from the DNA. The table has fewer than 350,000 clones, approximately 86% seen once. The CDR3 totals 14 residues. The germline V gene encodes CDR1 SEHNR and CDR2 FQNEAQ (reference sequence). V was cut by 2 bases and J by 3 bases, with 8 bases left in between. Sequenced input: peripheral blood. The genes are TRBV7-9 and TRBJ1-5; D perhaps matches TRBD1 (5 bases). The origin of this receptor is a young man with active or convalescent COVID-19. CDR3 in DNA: TGTGCCAGCAGCTTAACAGGTTTCAATCAGCCCCAGCATTTT. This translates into CASSLTGFNQPQHF.